The 3 T cell receptor beta chains below come from one sample, sequenced in a study of blood T cells in healthy people across ages. Sample-barcoded 5' priming and a J-beta primer mix drove a second PCR of about 6 to 11 cycles. TCRdb analysed the 5' RACE reads with MiXCR anew, one entry per CDR3 protein. The sample lists hundreds of thousands of distinct CDR3 sequences, roughly three fifths occurring once. Sequenced sample: blood. The source of these receptors is a man aged 40-50 years in good health.

This clonotype was picked up a small number of times. The J gene is TRBJ2-2, the V gene TRBV5-5; TRBD2 might be the D (6 bases). Germline-derived CDR1 and CDR2 are SGHKS and YYEKEE (reference sequence). The CDR3 runs 13 residues. Trimming took off 3 bases at V and 5 bases at J, with 8 bases between the two ends. The CDR3 reads CASSSGLTGELFF. Here the CDR3 DNA reads TGTGCCAGCAGCTCGGGACTGACCGGGGAGCTGTTTTTT.

This rearrangement joins TRBV10-3 to TRBJ2-7, with D possibly TRBD2 on 6 matching bases. Germline V gives CDR1 ENHRY, CDR2 SYGVKD. Deletions cut 0 bases from V and 6 bases from J, with 12 bases between. CDR3 size: 14 residues. CDR3 DNA: TGTGCCATCAGTGAGTCCAGGACTACCTCCGAGCAGTACTTC. Translating gives CAISESRTTSEQYF.

The chain carries TRBV7-2 and TRBJ2-5; 9 bases fit TRBD2. The V gene's germline CDR1 is SGHTA and CDR2 FQGNSA. The CDR3 has 14 residues. Trimming at V came to 7 bases and at J to 5 bases, leaving 8 bases not matched to a gene. CDR3 sequence (DNA): TGTGCCAGCACGCGGGGGGGGTTATCGGAGACCCAGTACTTC. It yields the protein CASTRGGLSETQYF.